These 13 T cell receptor beta chains were sequenced from one sample in a study of shared clonotypes between healthy human individuals. Assay: immunoSEQ multiplex PCR; the TCRdb copy retains only in-frame clones and omits some. This sample carries about 2.1 million clones, roughly 91% of them seen once, and the ten largest clones take around 1.7%. Naive CD8 populations comprised CD45RO-negative cells positively selected for CCR7, excluding terminally differentiated effector memory CD45RA+ cells. The sample consisted of naive CD8+ T cells from PBMCs. All receptors derive from a man between 18 and 29 years old in good health. Some clones in this sample may be carry-over from other donors' samples.

The chain carries TRBV5-1 and TRBJ2-5; TRBD2 is a possible D gene (5 bases). V gave up 2 bases and J gave up 3 bases, with 11 bases separating them. Per the germline V gene, CDR1 is SGHRS and CDR2 is YFSETQ. The CDR3 extends over 14 amino acids. The CDR3 loop is CASSFGGPEETQYF. Written as DNA, the CDR3 is TGCGCCAGCAGCTTCGGAGGCCCCGAAGAGACCCAGTACTTC.

V usage is TRBV13 and J usage is TRBJ2-7, with D perhaps matching TRBD2 (5 bases). V was pared by 0 bases and J by 3 bases, with 9 bases between. CDR1 is PRHDT and CDR2 is FYEKMQ in the germline V gene (reference sequence). The CDR3 contains 14 residues. The CDR3 nucleotides are TGTGCCAGCAGCTTAGGCCGGGGTTACTACGAGCAGTACTTC. Its translation is CASSLGRGYYEQYF.

The chain joins TRBV5-4 to TRBJ2-3; TRBD2 agrees at 15 bases. Trimming at V came to 4 bases and at J to 4 bases, leaving 4 bases not matched to a gene. The CDR3 covers 16 residues. Germline values: CDR1 SGHNT, CDR2 YYREEE (reference sequence). The CDR3 loop reads CASSPGLAGGADTQYF. The DNA for the CDR3 is TGTGCCAGCAGCCCGGGACTAGCGGGAGGTGCAGATACGCAGTATTTT.

CDR3 in amino acids: CASSKPYSREKNEQFF. DNA for the CDR3: TGTGCCAGCAGCAAGCCCTACTCGCGGGAGAAGAATGAGCAGTTCTTC. The chain recombines TRBV27 with TRBJ2-1; 7 bases fit TRBD2. The CDR3 is 16 residues long. Germline trimming cut 6 bases from V and 7 bases from J; bases unmatched to any gene: 15. CDR1 MNHEY and CDR2 SMNVEV come from the germline V gene (reference sequence).

J is TRBJ1-1 and V is TRBV28; weak D call: TRBD1 (6 bases). CDR3 length: 13 amino acids. The V and J ends lost 7 bases and 2 bases respectively, with 11 bases between them. The germline V gene has CDR1 MDHEN and CDR2 SYDVKM. CDR3 nucleotides: TGTGCCAGCACCCCGACAGGAAACACTGAAGCTTTCTTT. Residues: CASTPTGNTEAFF. Full variable domain (missing parts from reference TRBV28 and TRBJ1-1): DVKVTQSSRYLVKRTGEKVFLECVQDMDHENMFWYRQDPGLGLRLIYFSYDVKMKEKGDIPEGYSVSREKKERFSLILESASTNQTSMYLCASTPTGNTEAFFGQGTRLTVV.

This clone has just one count. The V call is TRBV7-9, the J call TRBJ2-4; TRBD2 is a possible D gene (5 bases). The germline V gene has CDR1 SEHNR and CDR2 FQNEAQ (reference sequence). The V and J ends lost 3 bases and 6 bases respectively, with 12 bases between them. CDR3 size: 14 residues. The CDR3 protein is CASSFSEGPNIQYF. CDR3 sequence (DNA): TGTGCCAGCAGCTTTAGCGAGGGCCCAAACATTCAGTACTTC.

This clone occurred a few times. Other nucleotide sequences in the sample specify the same CDR3. The gene calls are TRBV27 and TRBJ2-7; possibly TRBD2 for D (6 bases). The V gene's germline CDR1 is MNHEY and CDR2 SMNVEV (reference sequence). The CDR3 has 13 residues. V was trimmed by 3 bases and J by 2 bases, leaving 8 bases between them. The chain's CDR3 is CASSFGGTYEQYF. The CDR3 DNA reads TGTGCCAGCAGTTTTGGGGGGACCTACGAGCAGTACTTC.

V and J are TRBV14 and TRBJ2-7, with 8 bases that match TRBD1. Germline V gene sequence: CDR1 SGHDN, CDR2 FVKESK. This CDR3 is built from 15 residues. Trimming cost V 4 bases and J 3 bases; bases outside gene matches: 8. CDR3 DNA sequence: TGTGCCAGCAGCCGGTTCGGGACAGGATTCTACGAGCAGTACTTC. Its protein is CASSRFGTGFYEQYF.

J is TRBJ1-2 and V is TRBV6-6; weak D call: TRBD1 (5 bases). The CDR3 runs 15 residues. CDR1 and CDR2 (germline): MNHNY, SVGAGI (reference sequence). V shed 6 bases and J shed 2 bases, with 16 bases lying between them. The CDR3 here is CASSHTGTENYGYTF. In nucleotides, the CDR3 is TGTGCCAGCAGCCATACCGGGACGGAGAACTATGGCTACACCTTC.

V usage is TRBV28 and J usage is TRBJ2-1; no firm D call. CDR1 and CDR2 from the germline V gene are MDHEN and SYDVKM. V was shortened by 1 base and J by 9 bases, with 7 bases between the two germline ends. The CDR3 has 12 amino acids. The CDR3 DNA follows: TGTGCCAGCAGTTTATCTTGGGGTGAGCAGTTCTTC. It specifies CASSLSWGEQFF.

The chain couples TRBV12-5 to TRBJ2-7; 7 positions match TRBD1. The V gene's germline CDR1 is LGHNT and CDR2 FRNRAP. CDR3 length equals 17 residues. Trimming took 1 base from V and 6 from J; bases not matched to a gene: 15. The CDR3 nucleotides read TGTGCTAGTGGTTTGGCCCTCCCCACCGGGACAGTTACCGAGCAGTACTTC. Its protein is CASGLALPTGTVTEQYF.

The table lists this clone with a count of one. For the CDR3, the DNA is TGCGCCAGCAGCCGGTATAGCGGGACGCACAATGAGCAGTTCTTC. Translated: CASSRYSGTHNEQFF. J is TRBJ2-1 and V is TRBV4-1, with 8 bases fitting TRBD2. The length of the CDR3 is 15 residues. The J segment lost 5 bases and the V segment lost 4 bases, leaving 7 bases of the junction unmatched. Germline CDR1 and CDR2: MGHRA and YSYEKL.

This rearrangement joins TRBV27 to TRBJ2-1, with D possibly being TRBD1 (5 bases). The V end lost 1 base, the J end lost 9 bases, and 13 bases lay between the germline ends. The CDR3 spans 14 residues. Germline CDR1 reads MNHEY; CDR2 reads SMNVEV (reference sequence). The CDR3 loop is CASSLLGLFGEQFF. The CDR3 region has the DNA TGTGCCAGCAGTTTATTGGGGCTCTTTGGTGAGCAGTTCTTC.